This TCR beta chain was recorded in a study of PD-1 blockade in classical Hodgkin lymphoma. Clones were sequenced by immunoSEQ multiplex PCR, and TCRdb holds only the in-frame ones, with some missing. The data show about 22,000 clones, roughly two thirds seen once. Trimming pared 5 bases from V and 4 bases from J, leaving 12 bases between. CDR1 is LNHDA, CDR2 SQIVND, per germline (reference sequence). The length of the CDR3 is 13 residues. Each patient's relapse followed autologous stem cell transplantation, and brentuximab vedotin exposure varied. Material: peripheral blood mononuclear cells (PBMCs), obtained at baseline. The receptor was derived from a human donor with classical Hodgkin lymphoma. This rearrangement joins TRBV19 to TRBJ2-7; tentative D call: TRBD2 (5 bases). CDR3 nucleotide sequence: TGTGCCAGTAGTCGCCGGGATCAGTACGAGCAGTACTTC. It codes for CASSRRDQYEQYF.